This T cell receptor beta chain came from a study of CD8+CD57+ T cells in acquired aplastic anemia. Turning to the study itself: Healthy CD8+ samples averaged approximately 11 million reads.

In germline, CDR1 is SGDLS, CDR2 YYNGEE. The V end was cut by 0 bases, the J end by 4 bases, with 10 bases between. CDR3 length equals 14 residues. Genomic DNA served as template for TCR beta VDJ and CDR3 profiling. TCRdb re-called the reads through MiXCR, storing one row per CDR3 protein. The sample lists about 210,000 distinct CDR3 sequences, 60% to 65% occurring once. The sequence derives from a human donor in good health. The rearrangement uses TRBV9 and TRBJ2-5, with D tentatively TRBD2 (5 bases). Sequencing was done on a sample of sorted CD4+, CD8+, or CD8+CD57+ T cells (not recorded which) from PBMCs. CDR3 nucleotide sequence: TGTGCCAGCAGCGTAGAGTGGGAGTCAGAGACCCAGTACTTC. It is translated as CASSVEWESETQYF.